The TCR beta chain described here comes from a study of siplizumab effects on memory and regulatory T cells. Broader study findings: For siplizumab cultures, the suppressive function of their proliferating Tregs was not confirmed.

The ends lost 4 bases at V and 3 bases at J; junction bases unmatched: 7. The CDR3 extends over 15 amino acids. CDR1 SGDLS and CDR2 YYNGEE come from the germline V gene. Roughly 9.3 x 10^4 TCR templates were assayed per sample. Method: immunoSEQ multiplex PCR; TCRdb's copy keeps in-frame clones and lacks some. This table holds approximately 100,000 clones, 92% found once. On this clone itself: Its antigen remains unknown.

This chain links TRBV9 with TRBJ2-3; 8 bases fit TRBD2. The receptor comes from a human donor in good health. Input material: non-Treg CD4+ T cells sorted from blood. Here the CDR3 reads CASSLRAGVTDTQYF. DNA for the CDR3: TGTGCCAGCAGCCTCCGAGCGGGAGTAACAGATACGCAGTATTTT.